Listed below are T cell receptor beta chains from one sample, sequenced in a study of blood T cell repertoires in COVID-19. Clones were sequenced by immunoSEQ multiplex PCR, and TCRdb holds only the in-frame ones, with some missing. The profile shows roughly 520,000 clones, approximately 90% of them singletons. Sequencing was performed on PBMCs or T cells enriched from blood (not recorded which). Every receptor here comes from a woman between 40 and 50 years old who had recovered from COVID-19. Both conserved end residues are part of each CDR3.

>TRBJ1-2|12|TRBV2
CASSELLEGYTF
>TRBJ1-3|17|TRBV7-9
CASSPTGRGYSGNTIYF
>TRBJ2-7|13|TRBV2
CASMNADYYEQYF
>TRBJ1-5|12|TRBV7-6
CASSPRDQPQHF
>TRBJ2-5|11|TRBV10-3
CATRQGETQYF
>TRBJ2-7|18|TRBV6-2/TRBV6-3
CASSYSVTSGRVSYEQYF
>TRBJ2-7|14|TRBV5-1
CASGPVAGNYEQYF
>TRBJ1-2|16|TRBV10-3
CAISESDLPQGYGYTF
>TRBJ1-3|13|TRBV6-5
CASSYGLGNTIYF
>TRBJ1-4|15|TRBV2
CASSLTGPRGEKLFF
>TRBJ2-7|14|TRBV19
CASSTHAGSYEQYF